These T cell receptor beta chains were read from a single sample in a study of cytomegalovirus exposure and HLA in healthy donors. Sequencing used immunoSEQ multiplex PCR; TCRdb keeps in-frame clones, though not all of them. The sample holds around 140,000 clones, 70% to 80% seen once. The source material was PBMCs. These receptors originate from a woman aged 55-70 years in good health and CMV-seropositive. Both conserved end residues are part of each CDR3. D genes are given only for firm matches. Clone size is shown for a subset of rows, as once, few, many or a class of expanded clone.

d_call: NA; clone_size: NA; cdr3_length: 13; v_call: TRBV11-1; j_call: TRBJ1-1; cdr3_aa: CASRRDLNTEAFF; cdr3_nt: TGTGCCAGCAGACGAGATCTGAACACTGAAGCTTTCTTT
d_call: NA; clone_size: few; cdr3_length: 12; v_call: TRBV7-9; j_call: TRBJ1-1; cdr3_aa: CASSPLNTEAFF; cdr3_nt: TGTGCCAGCAGCCCCCTCAACACTGAAGCTTTCTTT
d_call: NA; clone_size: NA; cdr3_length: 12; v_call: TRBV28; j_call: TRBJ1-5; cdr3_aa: CASSLFGQPQHF; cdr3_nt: TGTGCCAGCAGTTTATTCGGTCAGCCCCAGCATTTT
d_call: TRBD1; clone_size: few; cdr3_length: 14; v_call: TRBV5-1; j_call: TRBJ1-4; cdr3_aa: CASSLQGKNEKLFF; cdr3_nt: TGCGCCAGCAGCCTACAGGGGAAAAATGAAAAACTGTTTTTT
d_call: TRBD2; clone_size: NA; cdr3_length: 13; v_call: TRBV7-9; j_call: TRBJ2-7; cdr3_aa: CASSFLGLGEQYF; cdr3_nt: TGTGCCAGCAGCTTTCTGGGACTAGGAGAGCAGTACTTC
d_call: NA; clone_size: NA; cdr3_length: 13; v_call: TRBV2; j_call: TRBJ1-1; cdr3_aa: CASNSFEETEAFF; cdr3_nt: TGTGCCAGCAATTCGTTCGAGGAGACTGAAGCTTTCTTT
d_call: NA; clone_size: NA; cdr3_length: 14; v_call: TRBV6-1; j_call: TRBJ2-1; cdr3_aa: CASSESNAARTQFF; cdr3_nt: TGTGCCAGCAGTGAAAGTAATGCGGCTCGTACGCAGTTCTTC
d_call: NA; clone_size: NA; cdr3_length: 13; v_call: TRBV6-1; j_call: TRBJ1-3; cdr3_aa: CASKEGPGNTIYF; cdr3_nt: TGTGCCAGCAAGGAGGGACCTGGAAACACCATATATTTT
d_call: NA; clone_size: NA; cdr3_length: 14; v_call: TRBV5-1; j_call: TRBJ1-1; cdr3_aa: CASSSQDGSLVAFF; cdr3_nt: TGCGCCAGCAGCTCCCAGGATGGTTCCCTGGTCGCTTTCTTT
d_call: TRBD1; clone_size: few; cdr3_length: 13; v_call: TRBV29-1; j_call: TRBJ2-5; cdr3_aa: CSVGGTGDATQYF; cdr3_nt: TGCAGCGTTGGCGGGACAGGGGATGCGACCCAGTACTTC
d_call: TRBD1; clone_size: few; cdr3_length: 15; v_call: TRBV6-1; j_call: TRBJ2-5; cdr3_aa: CASTRLGQGQETQYF; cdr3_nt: TGTGCCAGCACCCGACTTGGACAGGGCCAAGAGACCCAGTACTTC
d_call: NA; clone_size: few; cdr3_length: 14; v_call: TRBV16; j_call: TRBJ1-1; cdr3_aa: CASSQLGQNTEAFF; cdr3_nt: TGTGCCAGCAGCCAATTGGGACAGAACACTGAAGCTTTCTTT
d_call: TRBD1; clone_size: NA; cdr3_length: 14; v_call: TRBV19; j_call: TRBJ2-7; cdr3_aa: CASSPGTGDYEQYF; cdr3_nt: TGTGCCAGTAGTCCGGGGACAGGGGACTACGAGCAGTACTTC
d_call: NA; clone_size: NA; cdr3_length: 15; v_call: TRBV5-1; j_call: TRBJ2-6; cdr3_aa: CASSLAGAGANVLTF; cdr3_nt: TGCGCCAGCAGCTTGGCCGGGGCTGGGGCCAACGTCCTGACTTTC
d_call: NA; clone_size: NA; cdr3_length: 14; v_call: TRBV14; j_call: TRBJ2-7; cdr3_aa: CASSQNLLAYEQYF; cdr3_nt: TGTGCCAGCAGCCAAAACCTACTAGCCTACGAGCAGTACTTC
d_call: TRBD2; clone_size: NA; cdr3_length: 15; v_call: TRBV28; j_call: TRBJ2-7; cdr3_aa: CASTRAGLATYEQYF; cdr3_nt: TGTGCCAGCACCCGAGCCGGACTAGCTACCTACGAGCAGTACTTC
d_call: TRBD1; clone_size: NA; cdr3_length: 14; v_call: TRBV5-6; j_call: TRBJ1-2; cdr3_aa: CASSLLDRAYGYTF; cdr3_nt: TGTGCCAGCAGCCTCCTCGACAGGGCCTATGGCTACACCTTC
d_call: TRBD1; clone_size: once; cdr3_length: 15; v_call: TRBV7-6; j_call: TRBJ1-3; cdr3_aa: CASSSGQGVGNTIYF; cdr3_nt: TGTGCCAGCAGCTCGGGACAGGGTGTAGGAAACACCATATATTTT
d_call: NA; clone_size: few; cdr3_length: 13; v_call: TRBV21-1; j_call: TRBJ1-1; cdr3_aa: CASRAGLNTEAFF; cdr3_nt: TGTGCCAGCAGAGCGGGCTTGAACACTGAAGCTTTCTTT
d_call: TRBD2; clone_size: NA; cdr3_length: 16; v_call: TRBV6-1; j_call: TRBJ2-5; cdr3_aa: CASSESAAGRGETQYF; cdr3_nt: TGTGCCAGCAGTGAATCTGCAGCGGGACGGGGGGAGACCCAGTACTTC
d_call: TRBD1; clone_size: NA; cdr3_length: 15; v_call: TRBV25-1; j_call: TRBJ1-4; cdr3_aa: CASRGRGLANEKLFF; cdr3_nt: TGTGCCAGCAGGGGCAGGGGGCTGGCTAATGAAAAACTGTTTTTT
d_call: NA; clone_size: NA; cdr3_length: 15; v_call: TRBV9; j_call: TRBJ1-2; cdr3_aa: CASSVGPGLSYGYTF; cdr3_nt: TGTGCCAGCAGCGTAGGCCCAGGGCTAAGCTATGGCTACACCTTC
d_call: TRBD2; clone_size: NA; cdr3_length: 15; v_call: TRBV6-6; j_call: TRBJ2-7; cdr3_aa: CASSLTSRSGYEQYF; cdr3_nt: TGTGCCAGCAGCCTGACTAGCAGGAGTGGGTACGAGCAGTACTTC
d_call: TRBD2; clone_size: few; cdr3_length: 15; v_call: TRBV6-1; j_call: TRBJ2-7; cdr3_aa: CASRYGLAGTYEQYF; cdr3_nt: TGTGCCAGCAGATATGGACTAGCGGGAACCTACGAGCAGTACTTC
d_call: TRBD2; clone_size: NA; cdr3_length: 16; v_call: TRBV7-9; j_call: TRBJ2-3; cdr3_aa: CASSLDIGGSTDTQYF; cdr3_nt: TGTGCCAGCAGCTTAGATATCGGGGGGAGCACAGATACGCAGTATTTT
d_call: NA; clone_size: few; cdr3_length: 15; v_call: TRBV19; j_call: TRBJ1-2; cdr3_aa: CASRIREGPSYGYTF; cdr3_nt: TGTGCCAGTAGGATCCGGGAGGGGCCCTCTTATGGCTACACCTTC
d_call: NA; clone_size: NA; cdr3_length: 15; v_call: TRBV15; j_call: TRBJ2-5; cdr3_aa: CATSRSPRDKETQYF; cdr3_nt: TGTGCCACCAGCAGGAGCCCCCGGGACAAAGAGACCCAGTACTTC
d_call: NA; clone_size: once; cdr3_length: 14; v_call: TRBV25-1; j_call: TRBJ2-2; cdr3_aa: CASARELNTGELFF; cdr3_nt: TGTGCCAGCGCGAGGGAGTTGAACACCGGGGAGCTGTTTTTT
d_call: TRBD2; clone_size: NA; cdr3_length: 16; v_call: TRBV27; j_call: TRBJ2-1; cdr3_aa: CASSLKAGGPTYEQFF; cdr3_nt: TGTGCCAGCAGTTTAAAGGCGGGAGGGCCAACCTATGAGCAGTTCTTC
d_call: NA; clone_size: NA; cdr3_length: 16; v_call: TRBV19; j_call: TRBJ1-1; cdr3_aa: CASSRGAAGVRTEAFF; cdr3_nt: TGTGCCAGTAGTAGAGGGGCCGCAGGGGTGAGGACTGAAGCTTTCTTT
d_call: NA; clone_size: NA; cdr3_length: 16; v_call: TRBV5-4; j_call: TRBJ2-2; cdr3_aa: CASSSGGYRRTGELFF; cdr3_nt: TGTGCCAGCAGCTCCGGGGGATACCGCCGGACCGGGGAGCTGTTTTTT
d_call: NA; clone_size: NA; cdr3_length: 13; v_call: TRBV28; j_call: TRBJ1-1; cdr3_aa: CASRRTANTEAFF; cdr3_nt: TGTGCCAGCCGCCGGACAGCGAACACTGAAGCTTTCTTT
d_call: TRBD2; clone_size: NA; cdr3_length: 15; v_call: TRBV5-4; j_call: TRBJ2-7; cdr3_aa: CASSLELAGFYEQYF; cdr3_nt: TGTGCCAGCAGCTTGGAACTAGCGGGCTTCTACGAGCAGTACTTC
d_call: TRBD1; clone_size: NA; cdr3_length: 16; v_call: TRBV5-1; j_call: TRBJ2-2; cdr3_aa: CASSLVGQGNTGELFF; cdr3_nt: TGCGCCAGCAGCTTGGTGGGACAGGGAAACACCGGGGAGCTGTTTTTT
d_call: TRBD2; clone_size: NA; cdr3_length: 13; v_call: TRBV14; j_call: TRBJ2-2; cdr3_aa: CASSRLAAGELFF; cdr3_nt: TGTGCCAGCAGCCGTCTAGCGGCCGGGGAGCTGTTTTTT
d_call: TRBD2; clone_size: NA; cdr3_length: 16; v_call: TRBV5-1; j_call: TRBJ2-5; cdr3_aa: CASSYPSGGGIETQYF; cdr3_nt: TGCGCCAGCAGCTACCCTAGCGGTGGTGGGATAGAGACCCAGTACTTC
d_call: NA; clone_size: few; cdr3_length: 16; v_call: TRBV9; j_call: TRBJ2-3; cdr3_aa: CASSAPGLRTTDTQYF; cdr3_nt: TGTGCCAGCAGCGCCCCGGGACTCAGGACGACAGATACGCAGTATTTT
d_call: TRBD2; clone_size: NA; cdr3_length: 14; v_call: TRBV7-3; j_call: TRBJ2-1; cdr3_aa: CASSFSSGGGEQFF; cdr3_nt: TGTGCCAGCAGCTTCTCCTCGGGCGGGGGTGAGCAGTTCTTC